These 8 T cell receptor beta chains were all obtained from the same sample, sequenced in a study of blood T cells in healthy people across ages. A second roughly 7 to 12 cycle PCR used barcoded and J-beta primers. TCRdb reanalysed the 5' RACE reads using MiXCR and keeps one entry per CDR3 protein. The repertoire includes over a million distinct CDR3 sequences, around 40% of them detected once, and under 5% sits in the top ten. Specimen: blood. Source of these receptors: a woman younger than 30 in good health.

This clonotype was observed a few times. The rearrangement uses TRBV18 and TRBJ2-5, with 8 bases identical to TRBD2. The CDR3 is 14 residues long. Unmatched junction bases numbered 1, after V lost 1 base and J lost 3 bases. Germline CDR1 and CDR2: KGHSH and LQKENI. In DNA, the CDR3 is TGTGCCAGCTCACCACAACTAGCGGAAGAGACCCAGTACTTC. This sequence encodes CASSPQLAEETQYF.

This clonotype has a handful of counts. The chain recombines TRBV20-1 with TRBJ2-5; D not resolved. The germline V gene has CDR1 DFQATT and CDR2 SNEGSKA (reference sequence). The V gene lost 1 base and the J gene lost 11 bases, with 20 bases spanning the gap. This CDR3 contains 14 residues. CDR3 DNA: TGCAGTGCTAGAGGCCGGCATACCTACAATGAGCAGTACTTC. Translation: CSARGRHTYNEQYF.

The J gene is TRBJ1-5, the V gene TRBV7-9; no firm D call. CDR3 length: 15 amino acids. Trimming stripped 3 bases from V and 0 bases from J, with 9 bases between. Germline lookup yields CDR1 SEHNR and CDR2 FQNEAQ (reference sequence). CDR3 amino acids: CASSLGPHSNQPQHF. The CDR3, as DNA: TGTGCCAGCAGCTTGGGCCCCCATAGCAATCAGCCCCAGCATTTT.

This clonotype came up a few times. This chain joins TRBV10-3 and TRBJ1-2; D perhaps matches TRBD1 (6 bases). The V end lost 4 bases, the J end lost 5 bases, and 11 bases lay between the germline ends. The CDR3 length is 13 residues. Per the germline V gene, CDR1 is ENHRY and CDR2 is SYGVKD. CDR3 in amino acids: CAISGDRIYGYTF. In DNA, the CDR3 is TGTGCCATCAGTGGTGACAGGATTTATGGCTACACCTTC.

This clonotype was found a few times. The chain is built from TRBV20-1 and TRBJ2-7, with TRBD1 identical over 8 bases. The CDR3 totals 14 residues. J gave up 5 bases and V 0 bases, and 6 bases lay outside the gene matches. Germline V CDR1 and CDR2: DFQATT, SNEGSKA (reference sequence). CDR3 protein: CSARDRTGSDEQYF. The CDR3 DNA sequence: TGCAGTGCTAGAGATCGGACAGGGTCCGACGAGCAGTACTTC.

The chain is built from TRBV6-2 or TRBV6-3 and TRBJ2-1; 9 bases map to TRBD2. The CDR3 runs 18 residues. Trimming at V came to 4 bases and at J to 3 bases, leaving 13 bases not matched to a gene. Germline V gene data show CDR1 as MNHEY and CDR2 as SVGEGT. The CDR3 loop is CASSFRLQRGARYNEQFF. In DNA form, the CDR3 reads TGTGCCAGCAGTTTTAGACTTCAGCGGGGGGCCCGCTACAATGAGCAGTTCTTC.

V gene TRBV5-6 combines with J gene TRBJ2-3; TRBD2 might be the D (6 bases). V was pared by 9 bases and J by 0 bases, with 17 bases between. Germline V gene lookup returns CDR1 SGHDT and CDR2 YYEEEE. This CDR3 is built from 15 residues. The CDR3 DNA reads as TGTGCCACCTCCCGGGGGTCTTTTAGCACAGATACGCAGTATTTT. This sequence encodes CATSRGSFSTDTQYF.

This CDR3 reads CAISESRSGPNEQFF. DNA for the CDR3: TGTGCCATCAGTGAGTCGAGAAGCGGTCCCAATGAGCAGTTCTTC. V and J are TRBV10-3 and TRBJ2-1; the D gene is possibly TRBD2 (5 bases). V lost 0 bases and J 6 bases, leaving 12 bases between the germline ends. Germline CDR1 and CDR2: ENHRY and SYGVKD. The CDR3 sequence is 15 residues long.